The rows below give T cell receptor beta chains drawn from one sample of a study of neurological immune-mediated disorders. TCRdb re-called the 5' RACE reads with MiXCR, one entry per CDR3 protein. The sample includes roughly 57,000 distinct CDR3 sequences, 8% to 9% of them seen just once. The sequenced sample consisted of PBMCs. The receptors were gathered from a woman between 40 and 55 years old in good health. The CDR3 runs from the conserved cysteine through the conserved F or W. The order of the fields is D gene, J gene, CDR3 length, clone size, V gene, CDR3 DNA, CDR3 protein. The D gene is left open where the match is weak. Clone size, where shown, is once, few, many, or a class for clones that have expanded.

d_call: .
j_call: TRBJ1-2
cdr3_length: 14
clone_size: many
v_call: TRBV7-9
cdr3_nt: TGTGCCAGCAGCCGGCCCCAGGGTAGCCATGGCTACACCTTC
cdr3_aa: CASSRPQGSHGYTF

d_call: TRBD1
j_call: TRBJ1-1
cdr3_length: 14
clone_size: many
v_call: TRBV12-3/TRBV12-4
cdr3_nt: TGTGCCAGCAGCCTGGGACAGGGGAACGCTGAAGCTTTCTTT
cdr3_aa: CASSLGQGNAEAFF

d_call: TRBD2
j_call: TRBJ2-7
cdr3_length: 15
clone_size: many
v_call: TRBV18
cdr3_nt: TGTGCCAGCTCACCACCGGCCGGGGGGGCCAACGAGCAGTACTTC
cdr3_aa: CASSPPAGGANEQYF

d_call: .
j_call: TRBJ1-1
cdr3_length: 13
clone_size: many
v_call: TRBV5-1
cdr3_nt: TGCGCCAGCAAAATCAACAAGAACACTGAAGCTTTCTTT
cdr3_aa: CASKINKNTEAFF

d_call: .
j_call: TRBJ1-6
cdr3_length: 15
clone_size: many
v_call: TRBV6-6
cdr3_nt: TGTGCCAGCAGTCCTGGAGGGATCTATAATTCACCCCTCCACTTT
cdr3_aa: CASSPGGIYNSPLHF

d_call: TRBD1
j_call: TRBJ1-1
cdr3_length: 14
clone_size: many
v_call: TRBV5-1
cdr3_nt: TGCGCCAGCAGCTACGACAGGGTCAGTACTGAAGCTTTCTTT
cdr3_aa: CASSYDRVSTEAFF

d_call: .
j_call: TRBJ1-3
cdr3_length: 13
clone_size: many
v_call: TRBV20-1
cdr3_nt: TGCAGTGCGCTCAGAGAACCTGGAAACACCATATATTTT
cdr3_aa: CSALREPGNTIYF

d_call: .
j_call: TRBJ1-1
cdr3_length: 14
clone_size: many
v_call: TRBV18
cdr3_nt: TGTGCCAGCTCACCCGCGGACGTTGACACTGAAGCTTTCTTT
cdr3_aa: CASSPADVDTEAFF

d_call: .
j_call: TRBJ2-7
cdr3_length: 18
clone_size: many
v_call: TRBV7-3
cdr3_nt: TGTGCCAGCAGCTTAACGCGCCTTCGACGGCGGAACTCCTACGAGCAGTACTTC
cdr3_aa: CASSLTRLRRRNSYEQYF

d_call: TRBD1
j_call: TRBJ2-7
cdr3_length: 14
clone_size: many
v_call: TRBV12-3/TRBV12-4
cdr3_nt: TGTGCCAGCAGTCCCCGGGACAGGGGGCTCGAGCAGTACTTC
cdr3_aa: CASSPRDRGLEQYF

d_call: TRBD2
j_call: TRBJ2-1
cdr3_length: 17
clone_size: many
v_call: TRBV7-3
cdr3_nt: TGTGCCAGCAGCTTAACGGTGCTAGCGGGGGGGTACAATGAGCAGTTCTTC
cdr3_aa: CASSLTVLAGGYNEQFF

d_call: TRBD1
j_call: TRBJ1-1
cdr3_length: 12
clone_size: .
v_call: TRBV10-3
cdr3_nt: TGTGCCATCAGGGCCGGGACAGGGGTAGCTTTCTTT
cdr3_aa: CAIRAGTGVAFF

d_call: .
j_call: TRBJ2-3
cdr3_length: 13
clone_size: many
v_call: TRBV3-1
cdr3_nt: TGTGCCAGCAGCACTAGGGGCCCAGATACGCAGTATTTT
cdr3_aa: CASSTRGPDTQYF

d_call: .
j_call: TRBJ2-3
cdr3_length: 14
clone_size: many
v_call: TRBV18
cdr3_nt: TGTGCCAGCTCACCACCAGTCCGCACGGATACGCAGTATTTT
cdr3_aa: CASSPPVRTDTQYF

d_call: .
j_call: TRBJ1-5
cdr3_length: 14
clone_size: many
v_call: TRBV20-1
cdr3_nt: TGCAGTGCTAGATACAGCAATAGCAATCAGCCCCAGCATTTT
cdr3_aa: CSARYSNSNQPQHF

d_call: .
j_call: TRBJ2-2
cdr3_length: 23
clone_size: .
v_call: TRBV7-2
cdr3_nt: .
cdr3_aa: CASSFYICSARLARLGDTGELFF

d_call: .
j_call: TRBJ2-7
cdr3_length: 13
clone_size: many
v_call: TRBV29-1
cdr3_nt: TGCAGCGTTGAAGACAGAAGCTCCTACGAGCAGTACTTC
cdr3_aa: CSVEDRSSYEQYF

d_call: .
j_call: TRBJ2-2
cdr3_length: 13
clone_size: many
v_call: TRBV9
cdr3_nt: TGTGCCAGCAGCGTAGGGGGCACCGGGGAGCTGTTTTTT
cdr3_aa: CASSVGGTGELFF

d_call: TRBD1
j_call: TRBJ1-5
cdr3_length: 14
clone_size: .
v_call: TRBV20-1
cdr3_nt: TGCAGTGCTAGCCAAGGACAGGCTGGGCAGCCCCAGCATTTT
cdr3_aa: CSASQGQAGQPQHF

d_call: .
j_call: TRBJ2-1
cdr3_length: 12
clone_size: many
v_call: TRBV5-1
cdr3_nt: TGCGCCAGCAGCTTGGAGGTAAATGAGCAGTTCTTC
cdr3_aa: CASSLEVNEQFF

d_call: .
j_call: TRBJ2-1
cdr3_length: 15
clone_size: many
v_call: TRBV6-2/TRBV6-3
cdr3_nt: TGTGCCAGCAGCCCGGGACATTCGGGTCGCTATGAGCAGTTCTTC
cdr3_aa: CASSPGHSGRYEQFF

d_call: TRBD2
j_call: TRBJ2-5
cdr3_length: 13
clone_size: many
v_call: TRBV20-1
cdr3_nt: TGCAGTGCAGGAAGCGGGGGGGCTGAGACCCAGTACTTC
cdr3_aa: CSAGSGGAETQYF

d_call: .
j_call: TRBJ1-6
cdr3_length: 13
clone_size: medium-sized
v_call: TRBV20-1
cdr3_nt: TGCAGTGCTAGAGCTGTGAGCGATTCACCCCTCCACTTT
cdr3_aa: CSARAVSDSPLHF